This TCR beta chain was found in a study of CD8+CD57+ T cells in acquired aplastic anemia. Study-level background: Across the sorted CD4+ and CD8+ cells, DNA amounts averaged about 3 ug.

Genomic DNA constituted the template upon which TCR beta VDJ and CDR3 profiling was performed. TCRdb re-derived calls from the reads in MiXCR, one entry per CDR3 protein. Of some 150,000 distinct CDR3 sequences listed, about 64% are singletons. About this clonotype: Its antigen is undetermined.

Broader study findings: A set of 25 to 35 CD8+ CDR3 sequences was shared between patients and controls, and these sequences appeared highly expressed in patients.

Sequencing was done on patients that had shown CD8+CD57+ cell expansion by flow cytometry. Prior therapy had not been administered to any patient at the time of blood sampling. Germline V CDR1 and CDR2: SEHNR, FQNEAQ (reference sequence). V lost 8 bases and J lost 6, with 9 bases in between. There are 11 residues in the CDR3. This rearrangement joins TRBV7-9 to TRBJ2-3; D remains ambiguous. The clonotype comes from a human donor with aplastic anemia. Sequencing input: sorted CD4+, CD8+, or CD8+CD57+ T cells (not recorded which) from PBMCs. The CDR3 DNA follows: TGTGCCAGCTCAAAGACGGATACGCAGTATTTT. It encodes CASSKTDTQYF.